This T cell receptor beta chain was captured in a study of graft-versus-host responses after intestinal transplantation. The CDR3 has 13 residues. Germline lookup yields CDR1 SGHKS and CDR2 YYEKEE (reference sequence). The V end lost 2 bases, the J end lost 5 bases, and 10 bases lay between the germline ends. Profiled with immunoSEQ multiplex PCR; TCRdb holds only in-frame clones, not every one. Of some 8,000 clones in the sample, under 95% were seen once. The sample in question was PBMCs, obtained just over 30 days after intestinal transplant. The rearrangement uses TRBV5-5 and TRBJ1-2, with D hard to call. The clonotype comes from a human patient who received an intestinal transplant, so some T cells may come from the graft donor. The CDR3 DNA sequence: TGTGCCAGCAGCTTCCGGAGGAGGTATGGCTACACCTTC. Translated, it gives CASSFRRRYGYTF.